The clone carrying this TCR beta chain appeared a few times. Germline trimming cut 3 bases from V and 3 bases from J; bases unmatched to any gene: 7. Germline V gives CDR1 LGHNA, CDR2 YNFKEQ. The CDR3 covers 15 residues. The data were taken from a study of blood T cell repertoires in COVID-19. Study at large: Sites in the United States, Italy and Spain provided acute and convalescent COVID-19 samples.

Measured with immunoSEQ multiplex PCR; TCRdb has only the in-frame clones, and not every one. The profile shows under 130,000 clones, 70% to 90% of them singletons. V gene TRBV4-2 combines with J gene TRBJ1-1; the match to TRBD1 covers 7 bases. Sequenced: peripheral blood. This TCR was recovered from a man aged 50-60 years in a cohort sampled during active COVID-19. The CDR3 nucleotides are TGTGCCAGCAGCCAGGGGGGACAGCGGCACACTGAAGCTTTCTTT. This encodes CASSQGGQRHTEAFF.